This T cell receptor (beta chain) was identified during a study of Ad26.COV2.S vaccination and SARS-CoV-2 variants. Study as a whole: Enrollment placed the donor in the COV1001 Ad26.COV2.S trial arm. Ad26.COV2.S, an intramuscular injection, was given once or twice 56 days apart. Notes on the study in general: The TCR breadth and depth analyses may have produced an underestimate of total T cell responses. The authors reported substantial breadth in spike-specific CD8+ and CD4+ T cell responses after vaccination.

Concerning this clone itself: Its specificity is not known.

Documented treatment: some 20 received Ad26.COV2.S at low or high dose, single or two shots; a few received placebo; per-sample allocation not given. Material that was analyzed had been drawn on day 63 after the first vaccine or placebo injection. This table comes from immunoSEQ multiplex PCR, and its TCRdb copy is limited to in-frame clones, with some not included. The table records around 300,000 clones, roughly 90% of them present only once. Sequenced here: peripheral blood, sampled in a trial of Ad26.COV2.S vaccine versus placebo. This sequence originates from a person aged 18-65 years who received the Ad26.COV2.S COVID-19 vaccine or a placebo.

CDR3 sequence reads: CASSLDARGTEAFF. Here the CDR3 DNA reads TGCGCCAGCAGCCTGGACGCTCGAGGGACTGAAGCTTTCTTT. The J gene is TRBJ1-1, the V gene TRBV5-1; D is unclear. Germline V gene data show CDR1 as SGHRS and CDR2 as YFSETQ. The CDR3 runs to 14 residues. V lost 4 bases and J 5 bases, leaving 15 bases between the germline ends.